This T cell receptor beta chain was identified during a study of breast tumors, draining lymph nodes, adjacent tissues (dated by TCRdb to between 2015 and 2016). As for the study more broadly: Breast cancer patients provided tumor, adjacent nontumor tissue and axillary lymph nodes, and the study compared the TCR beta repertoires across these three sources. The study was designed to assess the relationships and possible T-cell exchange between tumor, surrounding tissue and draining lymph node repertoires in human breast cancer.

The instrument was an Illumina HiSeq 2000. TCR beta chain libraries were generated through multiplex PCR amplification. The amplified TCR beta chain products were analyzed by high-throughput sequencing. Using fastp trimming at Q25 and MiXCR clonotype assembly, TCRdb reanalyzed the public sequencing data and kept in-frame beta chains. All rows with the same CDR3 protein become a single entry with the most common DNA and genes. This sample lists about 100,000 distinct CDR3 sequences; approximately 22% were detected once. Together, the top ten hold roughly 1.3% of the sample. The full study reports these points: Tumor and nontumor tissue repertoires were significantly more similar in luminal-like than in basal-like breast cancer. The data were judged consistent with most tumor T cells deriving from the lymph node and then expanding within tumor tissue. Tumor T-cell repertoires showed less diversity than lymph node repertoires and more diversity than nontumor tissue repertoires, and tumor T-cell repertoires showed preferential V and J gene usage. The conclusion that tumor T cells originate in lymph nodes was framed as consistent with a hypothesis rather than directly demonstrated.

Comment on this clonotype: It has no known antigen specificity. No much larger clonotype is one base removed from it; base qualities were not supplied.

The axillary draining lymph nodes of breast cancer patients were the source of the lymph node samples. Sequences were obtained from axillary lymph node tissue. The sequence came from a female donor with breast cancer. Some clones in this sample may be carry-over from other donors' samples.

In nucleotides, the sequence is TGTGCCAGCAGTGCTCCGGGACAGACGACCTACGAGCAGTACTTC. This codes for CASSAPGQTTYEQYF. Recombination linked TRBV28 to TRBJ2-7, and TRBD1 aligns with 7 junction nucleotides. Trimming removed 5 bases from V and 2 bases from J; the gene matches leave 9 bases unexplained. The CDR3 covers 15 residues, taking in both the cysteine and the phenylalanine. Only CDR3 DNA remains: 45 bases, in frame from the first base. The germline V gene sets CDR1 to MDHEN and CDR2 to SYDVKM.